This T cell receptor beta chain comes out of a study of T cells expressing NK-cell markers. This CDR3 comprises 17 residues. TCRdb processed the 5' RACE reads again and assigns one entry to each CDR3 protein, with no DNA. In all, the sample yields some 110,000 distinct CDR3 sequences. This receptor was identified in a woman between 18 and 70 years old in good health. The V and J genes are TRBV12-3 or TRBV12-4 and TRBJ2-3; TCRdb returns TRBD2, unconfirmable since there is no DNA. The specimen sequenced was blood T cells: a sorted CD56 or NKG2C T cell subset, CD4+ or CD8+ T cells, or bulk PBMC T cells (not recorded which). Here the CDR3 reads CASSFGYIEGLEDTQYF.